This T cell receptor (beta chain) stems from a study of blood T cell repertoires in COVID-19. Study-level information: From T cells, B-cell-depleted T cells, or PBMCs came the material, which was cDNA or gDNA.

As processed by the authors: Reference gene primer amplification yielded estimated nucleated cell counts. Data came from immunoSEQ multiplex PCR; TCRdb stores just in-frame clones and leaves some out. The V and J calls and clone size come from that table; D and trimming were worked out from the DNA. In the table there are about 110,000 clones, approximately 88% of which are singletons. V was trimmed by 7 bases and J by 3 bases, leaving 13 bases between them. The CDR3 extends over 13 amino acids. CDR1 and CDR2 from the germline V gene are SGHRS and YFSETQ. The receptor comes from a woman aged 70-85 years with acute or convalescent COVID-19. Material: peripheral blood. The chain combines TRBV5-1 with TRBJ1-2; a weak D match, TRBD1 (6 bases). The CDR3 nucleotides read TGCGCCAGCCGAAGGGGGGGGGACTATGGCTACACCTTC. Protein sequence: CASRRGGDYGYTF.